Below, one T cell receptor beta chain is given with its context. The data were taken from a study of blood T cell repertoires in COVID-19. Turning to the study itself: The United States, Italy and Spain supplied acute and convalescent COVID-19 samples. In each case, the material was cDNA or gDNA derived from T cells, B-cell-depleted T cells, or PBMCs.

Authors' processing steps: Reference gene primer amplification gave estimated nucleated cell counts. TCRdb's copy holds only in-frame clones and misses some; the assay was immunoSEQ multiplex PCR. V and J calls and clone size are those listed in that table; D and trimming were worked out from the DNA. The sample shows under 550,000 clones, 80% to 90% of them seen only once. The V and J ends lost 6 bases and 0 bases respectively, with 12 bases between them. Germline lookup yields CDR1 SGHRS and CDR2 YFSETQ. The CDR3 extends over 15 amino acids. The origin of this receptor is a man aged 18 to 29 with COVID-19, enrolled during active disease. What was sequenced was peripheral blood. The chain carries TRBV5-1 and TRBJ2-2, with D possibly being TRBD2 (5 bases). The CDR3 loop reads CASTSGGSNTGELFF. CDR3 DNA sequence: TGCGCCAGCACCTCCGGCGGGTCGAACACCGGGGAGCTGTTTTTT.